A single sample gave rise to the 6 T cell receptor beta chains below, sequenced in a study of a mutant IDH1 vaccine in newly diagnosed glioma. For these TCRs, the target antigens are not known. Time point indicated: week 23, last vaccination. Each dose of the vaccine consisted of 300 ug of mutant IDH1 20-mer peptide, with topical imiquimod. Clones were sequenced by immunoSEQ multiplex PCR, and TCRdb holds only the in-frame ones, with some missing. Here the sample spans tens of thousands of clones, roughly 80% being singletons. Sequences were derived from PBMCs, sampled from a glioma patient whose treatment included an IDH1 peptide vaccine. All receptors derive from a man over 45 with glioma.

Comment on this clone: Other DNA sequences from this sample encode an identical CDR3 as well. The chain has TRBV18 and TRBJ1-5; D remains ambiguous. Germline V gives CDR1 KGHSH, CDR2 LQKENI. This CDR3 has 13 residues. V gave up 2 bases and J gave up 5 bases, with 7 bases separating them. CDR3: CASSPGRDQPQHF. The DNA for the CDR3 is TGTGCCAGCTCACCAGGGAGGGATCAGCCCCAGCATTTT.

This chain uses TRBV6-5 with TRBJ2-7; 8 bases are shared with TRBD1. The CDR3 spans 15 residues. Germline loops: CDR1 MNHEY, CDR2 SVGAGI. The ends lost 1 base at V and 5 bases at J; junction bases unmatched: 7. CDR3 DNA sequence: TGTGCCAGCAGTTACTACGCAGGGGGCCCTGACGAGCAGTACTTC. Protein: CASSYYAGGPDEQYF.

V gene TRBV30 combines with J gene TRBJ2-5, with 10 nucleotides matching TRBD2. Trimming at V came to 2 bases and at J to 7 bases, leaving 10 bases not matched to a gene. The germline gives CDR1 GTSNPN, CDR2 SVGIG (reference sequence). The CDR3 covers 15 residues. DNA for the CDR3: TGTGCCTGGAGTCCTATAGCGGGGGGTTCTGGGACCCAGTACTTC. As protein: CAWSPIAGGSGTQYF.

J is TRBJ2-5 and V is TRBV7-8; no clear D. Germline V gene lookup returns CDR1 SGHVS and CDR2 FQNEAQ. Trimming pared 7 bases from V and 5 bases from J, leaving 11 bases between. This CDR3 comprises 12 residues. Here the CDR3 DNA reads TGTGCCAGCACTCGCAGGTCCGAGACCCAGTACTTC. The encoded protein is CASTRRSETQYF.

The chain recombines TRBV7-6 with TRBJ2-7; 14 bases are a match to TRBD2. Trimming took 5 bases from V and 6 from J; bases not matched to a gene: 6. Germline loops: CDR1 SGHVS, CDR2 FNYEAQ. There are 15 residues in the CDR3. For the CDR3, the DNA is TGTGCCAGCAGCGCGACTAGCGGGGGGGCCGGCGAGCAGTACTTC. Protein sequence: CASSATSGGAGEQYF.

The genes are TRBV7-3 and TRBJ2-2, with D possibly TRBD1 on 6 matching bases. This CDR3 is 13 amino acids long. Germline CDR1 reads SGHTA; CDR2 reads FQGTGA. V dropped 5 bases and J dropped 7 bases, with 11 bases sitting between them. CDR3 coding DNA: TGTGCCAGCAGCCCGCAGGGGCTCGGGGAGCTGTTTTTT. Its protein is CASSPQGLGELFF.